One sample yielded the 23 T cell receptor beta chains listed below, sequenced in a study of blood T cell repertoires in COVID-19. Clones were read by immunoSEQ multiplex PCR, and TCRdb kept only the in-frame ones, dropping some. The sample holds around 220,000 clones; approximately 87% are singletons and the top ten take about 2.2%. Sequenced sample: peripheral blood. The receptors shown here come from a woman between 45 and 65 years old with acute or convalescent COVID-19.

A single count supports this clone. The CDR3: CASRGDGETQYF. Here the CDR3 DNA reads TGTGCCAGTAGAGGGGATGGAGAGACCCAGTACTTC. The V gene is TRBV19, the J gene TRBJ2-5, with D maybe TRBD1 (5 bases). V lost 6 bases and J lost 4, with 9 bases in between. The CDR3 has 12 amino acids. The germline CDR1 and CDR2 sequences are LNHDA and SQIVND (reference sequence).

The chain's CDR3 is CASSLGGYQPQHF. CDR3 sequence (DNA): TGTGCCAGCAGTTTAGGGGGCTATCAGCCCCAGCATTTT. This chain joins TRBV27 and TRBJ1-5, with D possibly matching TRBD1 (6 bases). This CDR3 is 13 amino acids long. Per the germline V gene, CDR1 is MNHEY and CDR2 is SMNVEV (reference sequence). Trimming removed 2 bases from V and 5 bases from J, with 7 bases in between.

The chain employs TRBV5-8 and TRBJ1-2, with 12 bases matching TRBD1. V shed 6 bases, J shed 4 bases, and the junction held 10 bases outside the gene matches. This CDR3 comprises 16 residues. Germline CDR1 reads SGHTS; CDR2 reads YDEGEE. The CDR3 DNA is TGTGCCAGCACCGAGCTTCTGGGACAGGGGGCCTATGGCTACACCTTC. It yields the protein CASTELLGQGAYGYTF.

This CDR3 is CASSKRQNTEAFF. For the CDR3, the DNA is TGTGCCAGCAGCAAAAGACAGAACACTGAAGCTTTCTTT. V usage is TRBV11-1 and J usage is TRBJ1-1; D gene unclear. CDR1 and CDR2 (germline): SGHAT, FQDESV (reference sequence). There are 13 residues in the CDR3. With 5 bases removed from V and 1 base from J, the gap between germline ends came to 8 bases.

CDR3 region: CASSSGQGEEPQHF. CDR3 nucleotide sequence: TGCGCCAGCAGCTCGGGACAGGGGGAAGAACCCCAGCATTTT. V is TRBV5-1 and J is TRBJ1-5; TRBD1 matches 11 bases. CDR1 and CDR2 from the germline V gene are SGHRS and YFSETQ. This CDR3 comprises 14 residues. Trimming took 3 bases from V and 10 from J; bases not matched to a gene: 6.

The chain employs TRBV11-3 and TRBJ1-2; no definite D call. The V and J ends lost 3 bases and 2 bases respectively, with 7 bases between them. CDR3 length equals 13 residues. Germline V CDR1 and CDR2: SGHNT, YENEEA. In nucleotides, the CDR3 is TGTGCCAGCAGCTTGGGCAGCAACTATGGCTACACCTTC. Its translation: CASSLGSNYGYTF.

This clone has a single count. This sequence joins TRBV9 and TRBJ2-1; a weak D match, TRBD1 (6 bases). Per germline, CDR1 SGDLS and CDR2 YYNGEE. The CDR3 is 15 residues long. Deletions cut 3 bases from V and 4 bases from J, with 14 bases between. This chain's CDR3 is CASSEGHPGYNEQFF. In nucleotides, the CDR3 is TGTGCCAGCAGCGAGGGACATCCCGGATACAATGAGCAGTTCTTC.

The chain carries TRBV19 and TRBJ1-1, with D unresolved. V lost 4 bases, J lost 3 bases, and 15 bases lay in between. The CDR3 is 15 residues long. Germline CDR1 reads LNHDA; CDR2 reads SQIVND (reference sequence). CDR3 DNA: TGTGCCAGTAGTAGTCCGGGAGATAGGGACACTGAAGCTTTCTTT. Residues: CASSSPGDRDTEAFF.

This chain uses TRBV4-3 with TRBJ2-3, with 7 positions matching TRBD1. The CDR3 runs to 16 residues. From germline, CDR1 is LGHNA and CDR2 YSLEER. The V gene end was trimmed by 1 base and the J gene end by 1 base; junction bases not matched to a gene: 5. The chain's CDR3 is CASSQAPQGGTDTQYF. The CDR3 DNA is TGCGCCAGCAGCCAAGCCCCCCAGGGGGGCACAGATACGCAGTATTTT.

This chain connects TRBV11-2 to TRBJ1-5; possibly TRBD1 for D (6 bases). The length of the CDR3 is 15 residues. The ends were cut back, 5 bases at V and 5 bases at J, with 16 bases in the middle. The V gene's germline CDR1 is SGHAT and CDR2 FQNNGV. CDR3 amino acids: CASSPGFGGHQPQHF. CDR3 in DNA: TGTGCCAGCAGCCCCGGCTTCGGGGGGCATCAGCCCCAGCATTTT. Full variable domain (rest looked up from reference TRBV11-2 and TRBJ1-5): EAGVAQSPRYKIIEKRQSVAFWCNPISGHATLYWYQQILGQGPKLLIQFQNNGVVDDSQLPKDRFSAERLKGVDSTLKIQPAKLEDSAVYLCASSPGFGGHQPQHFGDGTRLSIL.

The CDR3 sequence is CSVVGLDTGELFF. The DNA of the CDR3 is TGCAGCGTGGTCGGACTCGACACCGGGGAGCTGTTTTTT. The gene calls are TRBV29-1 and TRBJ2-2; the D gene is possibly TRBD2 (5 bases). Trimming pared 6 bases from V and 3 bases from J, leaving 11 bases between. CDR1 and CDR2 (germline): SQVTM, ANQGSEA. The CDR3 loop spans 13 amino acids.

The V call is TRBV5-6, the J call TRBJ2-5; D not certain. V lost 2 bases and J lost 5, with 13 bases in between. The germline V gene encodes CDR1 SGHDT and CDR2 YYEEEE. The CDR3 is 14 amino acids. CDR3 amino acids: CASSFTLIRETQYF. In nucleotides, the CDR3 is TGTGCCAGCAGCTTCACCTTGATCAGGGAGACCCAGTACTTC.

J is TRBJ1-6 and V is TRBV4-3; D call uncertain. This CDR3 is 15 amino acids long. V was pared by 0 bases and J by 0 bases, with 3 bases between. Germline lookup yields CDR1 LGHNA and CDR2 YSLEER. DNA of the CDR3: TGCGCCAGCAGCCAAGACAGCTCCTATAATTCACCCCTCCACTTT. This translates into CASSQDSSYNSPLHF.

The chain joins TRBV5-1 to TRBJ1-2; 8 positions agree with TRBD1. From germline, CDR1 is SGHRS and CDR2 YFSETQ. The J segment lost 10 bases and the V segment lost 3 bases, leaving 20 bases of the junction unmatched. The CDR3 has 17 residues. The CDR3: CASSSTPTGAKPDTYTF. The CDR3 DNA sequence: TGCGCCAGCAGCTCAACCCCGACAGGGGCAAAACCAGATACCTACACCTTC.

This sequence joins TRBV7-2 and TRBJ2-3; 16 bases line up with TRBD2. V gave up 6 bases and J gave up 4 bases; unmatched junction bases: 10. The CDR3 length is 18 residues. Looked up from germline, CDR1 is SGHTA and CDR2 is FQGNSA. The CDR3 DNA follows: TGTGCCAGCAGTACCGGGACTAGCGGGGGGGCCCGGGCAGATACGCAGTATTTT. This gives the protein CASSTGTSGGARADTQYF. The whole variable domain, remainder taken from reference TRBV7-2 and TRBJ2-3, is GAGVSQSPSNKVTEKGKDVELRCDPISGHTALYWYRQSLGQGLEFLIYFQGNSAPDKSGLPSDRFSAERTGGSVSTLTIQRTQQEDSAVYLCASSTGTSGGARADTQYFGPGTRLTVL.

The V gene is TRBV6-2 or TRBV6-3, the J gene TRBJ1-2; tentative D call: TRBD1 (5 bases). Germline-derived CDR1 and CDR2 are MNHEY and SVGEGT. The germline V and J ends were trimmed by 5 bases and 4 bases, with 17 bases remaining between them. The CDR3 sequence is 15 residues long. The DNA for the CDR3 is TGTGCCAGCAGTCGCGAGGGACTGACCTTCTATGGCTACACCTTC. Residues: CASSREGLTFYGYTF.

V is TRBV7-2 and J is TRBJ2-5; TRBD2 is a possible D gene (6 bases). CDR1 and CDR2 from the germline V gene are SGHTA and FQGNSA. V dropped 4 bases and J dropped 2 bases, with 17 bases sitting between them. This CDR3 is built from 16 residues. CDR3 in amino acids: CASSSPGRPGQETQYF. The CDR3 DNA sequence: TGTGCCAGCAGCTCACCAGGGAGGCCGGGTCAAGAGACCCAGTACTTC.

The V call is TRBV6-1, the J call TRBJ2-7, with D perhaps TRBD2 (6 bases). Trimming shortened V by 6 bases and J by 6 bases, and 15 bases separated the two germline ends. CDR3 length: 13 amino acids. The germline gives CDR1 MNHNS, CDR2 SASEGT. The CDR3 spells CASSRGYQSEQYF. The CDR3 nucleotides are TGTGCCAGCAGCCGGGGGTACCAGTCCGAGCAGTACTTC.

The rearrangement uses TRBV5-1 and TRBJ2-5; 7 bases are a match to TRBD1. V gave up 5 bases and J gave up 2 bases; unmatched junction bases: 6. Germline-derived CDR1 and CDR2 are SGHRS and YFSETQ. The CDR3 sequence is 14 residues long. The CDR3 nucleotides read TGCGCCAGCAGTCGGGACAGCCAACAAGAGACCCAGTACTTC. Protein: CASSRDSQQETQYF.

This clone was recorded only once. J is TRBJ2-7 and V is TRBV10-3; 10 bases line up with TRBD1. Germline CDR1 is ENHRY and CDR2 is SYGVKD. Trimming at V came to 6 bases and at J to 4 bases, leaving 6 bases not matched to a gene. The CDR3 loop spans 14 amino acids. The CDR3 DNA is TGTGCCATCAGCACGACAGGGGGCAAATACGAGCAGTACTTC. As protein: CAISTTGGKYEQYF.

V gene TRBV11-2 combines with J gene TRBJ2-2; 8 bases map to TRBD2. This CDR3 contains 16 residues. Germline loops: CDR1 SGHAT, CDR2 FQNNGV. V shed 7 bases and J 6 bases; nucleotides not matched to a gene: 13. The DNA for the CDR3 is TGTGCCAGCAACATAGCGGGAAACCTCGGGTCCGGGGAGCTGTTTTTT. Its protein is CASNIAGNLGSGELFF.

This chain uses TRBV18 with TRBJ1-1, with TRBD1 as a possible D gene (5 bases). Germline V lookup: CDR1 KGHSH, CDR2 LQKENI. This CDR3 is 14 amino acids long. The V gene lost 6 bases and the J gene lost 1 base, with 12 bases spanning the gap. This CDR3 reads CASSGRTGNTEAFF. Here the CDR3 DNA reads TGTGCCAGCTCCGGGCGAACAGGGAACACTGAAGCTTTCTTT. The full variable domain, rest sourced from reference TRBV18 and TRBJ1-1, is NAGVMQNPRHLVRRRGQEARLRCSPMKGHSHVYWYRQLPEEGLKFMVYLQKENIIDESGMPKERFSAEFPKEGPSILRIQQVVRGDSAAYFCASSGRTGNTEAFFGQGTRLTVV.

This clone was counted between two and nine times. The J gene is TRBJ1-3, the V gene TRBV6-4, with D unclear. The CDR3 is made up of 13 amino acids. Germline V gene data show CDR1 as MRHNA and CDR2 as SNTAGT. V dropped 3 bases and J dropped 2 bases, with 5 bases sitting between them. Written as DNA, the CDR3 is TGTGCCAGCAGTGAGGGCCCTGGAAACACCATATATTTT. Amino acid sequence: CASSEGPGNTIYF.